One sample yielded the 31 T cell receptor beta chains listed below, sequenced in a study of cytomegalovirus exposure and HLA in healthy donors. The PCR was carried out with 60 Vbeta primers and 13 Jbeta primers. The method was immunoSEQ multiplex PCR; TCRdb's version includes in-frame clones alone and lacks a portion of them. Of over 20,000 clones listed, 70% were seen once; the top ten hold under 4.5%. The sequenced sample consisted of PBMCs. Receptors were obtained from a woman between 50 and 59 years old in good health and CMV-seronegative.

This clone was seen a few times. The V and J genes are TRBV5-4 and TRBJ1-1; D possibly corresponds to TRBD1 (6 bases). V was cut by 7 bases and J by 5 bases, with 21 bases left in between. CDR1 SGHNT and CDR2 YYREEE come from the germline V gene (reference sequence). There are 15 residues in the CDR3. The CDR3 is CASSPRTAPGTEAFF. Written as DNA, the CDR3 is TGTGCCAGCTCCCCCCGGACAGCCCCGGGGACTGAAGCTTTCTTT.

The chain has TRBV28 and TRBJ1-5; D call uncertain. CDR1 and CDR2 (germline): MDHEN, SYDVKM. Trimming shortened V by 5 bases and J by 12 bases, and 14 bases separated the two germline ends. The CDR3 consists of 12 residues. DNA for the CDR3: TGTGCCAGCAGTCGGGAGCTAAACCTCCAGCATTTT. Residues: CASSRELNLQHF.

The chain has TRBV5-4 and TRBJ2-2; the D gene is possibly TRBD2 (5 bases). V was clipped by 4 bases and J by 5 bases, with 21 bases between them. The germline V gene has CDR1 SGHNT and CDR2 YYREEE (reference sequence). This CDR3 has 17 residues. The CDR3 region is CASSLGVRGSETGELFF. Written as DNA, the CDR3 is TGTGCCAGCAGCCTTGGCGTGAGAGGGTCAGAAACCGGGGAGCTGTTTTTT.

This sequence joins TRBV28 and TRBJ2-7, with D possibly being TRBD2 (6 bases). This CDR3 region has 15 residues. The germline gives CDR1 MDHEN, CDR2 SYDVKM. Between the trimmed V and J ends, which lost 4 bases and 2 bases, there was a span of 15 bases. This chain's CDR3 is CASSSPSAITYEQYF. The DNA of the CDR3 is TGTGCCAGCAGTTCTCCTAGCGCCATTACCTACGAGCAGTACTTC.

Concerning this clone: Compared with germline, one end of the junction differs, possibly owing to a read error. The rearrangement links TRBV5-8 to TRBJ1-2; 8 positions match TRBD1. Germline V gene sequence: CDR1 SGHTS, CDR2 YDEGEE. This CDR3 region has 11 residues. In nucleotides, the CDR3 is TGTGCCAGCAGCTTGACAGGGGGGTCTCAATTC. As protein: CASSLTGGSQF. Full variable domain (outside the CDR3, taken from reference TRBV5-8 and TRBJ1-2): EAGVTQSPTHLIKTRGQQATLRCSPISGHTSVYWYQQALGLGLQFLLWYDEGEERNRGNFPPRFSGRQFPNYSSELNVNALELEDSALYLCASSLTGGSQFGSGTRLTVV.

This clone was counted a single time. The chain employs TRBV7-6 and TRBJ1-4, with TRBD1 matching over 10 bases. Trimming took 0 bases from V and 8 from J; bases not matched to a gene: 6. Germline values: CDR1 SGHVS, CDR2 FNYEAQ. The length of the CDR3 is 16 residues. The DNA of the CDR3 is TGTGCCAGCAGCTTAGCGACCGACAGGGGGCGAGAAAAACTGTTTTTT. It specifies CASSLATDRGREKLFF.

The genes are TRBV7-9 and TRBJ1-5; 9 nucleotides align to TRBD1. This CDR3 contains 15 residues. V trimming: 5 bases; J trimming: 4 bases; junction bases outside the gene matches: 6. Germline CDR1 is SEHNR and CDR2 is FQNEAQ (reference sequence). The CDR3 bases are TGTGCCAGCAGCCCGGGACAGGGTCGTAATCAGCCCCAGCATTTT. This encodes CASSPGQGRNQPQHF. Full variable domain (outside the CDR3, taken from reference TRBV7-9 and TRBJ1-5): DTGVSQNPRHKITKRGQNVTFRCDPISEHNRLYWYRQTLGQGPEFLTYFQNEAQLEKSRLLSDRFSAERPKGSFSTLEIQRTEQGDSAMYLCASSPGQGRNQPQHFGDGTRLSIL.

The V and J genes are TRBV6-1 and TRBJ1-2; 12 nucleotides line up with TRBD1. Germline trimming cut 5 bases from V and 5 bases from J; bases unmatched to any gene: 6. The germline V gene encodes CDR1 MNHNS and CDR2 SASEGT. CDR3 size: 15 residues. CDR3 region: CASSIRDRGLYGYTF. The CDR3 region has the DNA TGTGCCAGCAGTATCCGGGACAGGGGGCTTTATGGCTACACCTTC.

This chain joins TRBV7-9 and TRBJ2-7; a possible D gene is TRBD1 (6 bases). V lost 1 base and J lost 0, with 16 bases in between. The CDR3 runs 17 residues. Germline V gives CDR1 SEHNR, CDR2 FQNEAQ (reference sequence). CDR3 amino acids: CASSLGGRGGNSYEQYF. The CDR3 nucleotides read TGTGCCAGCAGCTTAGGCGGCAGGGGCGGAAACTCCTACGAGCAGTACTTC.

V usage is TRBV27 and J usage is TRBJ2-3; possible D gene TRBD1, 6 bases. CDR3 length: 12 residues. V lost 7 bases, J lost 3 bases, and 8 bases lay in between. Germline V CDR1 and CDR2: MNHEY, SMNVEV (reference sequence). This CDR3 is CASNQGTDTQYF. CDR3 nucleotide sequence: TGTGCCAGCAACCAGGGGACAGATACGCAGTATTTT.

The chain couples TRBV4-1 to TRBJ2-3; TRBD2 agrees at 8 bases. CDR3 length: 20 amino acids. Germline CDR1 and CDR2: MGHRA and YSYEKL. The V gene end was trimmed by 3 bases and the J gene end by 2 bases; junction bases not matched to a gene: 19. CDR3 amino acids: CASSHLGLALARGVTDTQYF. CDR3 bases: TGCGCCAGCAGCCATTTAGGACTAGCTCTTGCGCGGGGGGTCACAGATACGCAGTATTTT.

The rearrangement links TRBV29-1 to TRBJ2-6; 10 bases are a match to TRBD1. This CDR3 is built from 15 residues. Trimming removed 4 bases from V and 0 bases from J; junction bases left unmatched: 0. CDR1 is SQVTM, CDR2 ANQGSEA, per germline. In DNA form, the CDR3 reads TGCAGCGTTGGACAGGGGGCCTCTGGGGCCAACGTCCTGACTTTC. Its protein product is CSVGQGASGANVLTF.

This clone was counted only a few times. The gene calls are TRBV29-1 and TRBJ1-4; 9 bases fit TRBD1. Trimming removed 4 bases from V and 7 bases from J; junction bases left unmatched: 7. Germline V gives CDR1 SQVTM, CDR2 ANQGSEA. This CDR3 is built from 14 residues. CDR3 in amino acids: CSVGDRVEGEKLFF. The CDR3, as DNA: TGCAGCGTTGGGGACAGGGTGGAGGGTGAAAAACTGTTTTTT.

This clone was seen more than once but under ten times. The J gene is TRBJ2-5, the V gene TRBV7-2, with 7 nucleotides matching TRBD1. Trimming cost V 3 bases and J 3 bases; bases outside gene matches: 4. The germline CDR1 and CDR2 sequences are SGHTA and FQGNSA. The CDR3 sequence is 14 residues long. The CDR3 protein is CASSFRGGEETQYF. The CDR3 coding sequence is TGTGCCAGCAGCTTTCGAGGGGGCGAAGAGACCCAGTACTTC. The full variable domain, its missing parts supplied by reference TRBV7-2 and TRBJ2-5, is GAGVSQSPSNKVTEKGKDVELRCDPISGHTALYWYRQSLGQGLEFLIYFQGNSAPDKSGLPSDRFSAERTGGSVSTLTIQRTQQEDSAVYLCASSFRGGEETQYFGPGTRLLVL.

The chain is built from TRBV6-4 and TRBJ2-1; weak D call: TRBD2 (6 bases). This CDR3 contains 14 residues. Germline V gene data show CDR1 as MRHNA and CDR2 as SNTAGT. V gave up 6 bases and J gave up 8 bases, with 17 bases separating them. The CDR3 protein is CASSLGGGGDEQFF. CDR3 in DNA: TGTGCCAGCAGCCTGGGGGGTGGTGGTGATGAGCAGTTCTTC.

A few counts support this clone. V gene TRBV28 combines with J gene TRBJ2-7, with a possible D match to TRBD1 (6 bases). Per the germline V gene, CDR1 is MDHEN and CDR2 is SYDVKM. Trimming took off 6 bases at V and 4 bases at J, with 13 bases between the two ends. The CDR3 spans 13 residues. The CDR3 loop is CASRSQGNYEQYF. The CDR3 coding sequence is TGTGCCAGCAGATCCCAGGGGAATTACGAGCAGTACTTC.

V gene TRBV29-1 combines with J gene TRBJ1-2; D perhaps matches TRBD1 (6 bases). Looked up from germline, CDR1 is SQVTM and CDR2 is ANQGSEA. V lost 4 bases to trimming and J lost 2 bases, with 17 bases between them. The CDR3 loop spans 15 amino acids. The CDR3 spells CSVGGRGENNYGYTF. The DNA for the CDR3 is TGCAGCGTTGGGGGGAGGGGGGAAAACAACTATGGCTACACCTTC. The full variable domain, its missing parts supplied by reference TRBV29-1 and TRBJ1-2, is SAVISQKPSRDICQRGTSLTIQCQVDSQVTMMFWYRQQPGQSLTLIATANQGSEATYESGFVIDKFPISRPNLTFSTLTVSNMSPEDSSIYLCSVGGRGENNYGYTFGSGTRLTVV.

The V gene is TRBV29-1, the J gene TRBJ2-3, with 7 bases fitting TRBD2. Germline V gene sequence: CDR1 SQVTM, CDR2 ANQGSEA. The CDR3 covers 17 residues. The J segment lost 4 bases and the V segment lost 0 bases, leaving 13 bases of the junction unmatched. The CDR3 region has the DNA TGCAGCGTTGAAGACAGGCGGGCGGGAGTGTACGCAGATACGCAGTATTTT. Translated, it gives CSVEDRRAGVYADTQYF.

V and J are TRBV5-1 and TRBJ1-2; tentatively, D is TRBD1 (5 bases). Between the trimmed V and J ends, which lost 1 base and 2 bases, there was a span of 15 bases. This CDR3 has 16 amino acids. The germline V gene has CDR1 SGHRS and CDR2 YFSETQ. CDR3 loop: CASSLSPGGFNYGYTF. CDR3 nucleotide sequence: TGCGCCAGCAGCTTGTCCCCCGGGGGGTTCAACTATGGCTACACCTTC.

This chain connects TRBV29-1 to TRBJ2-1, with D hard to call. The CDR3 is made up of 10 amino acids. V shed 7 bases and J shed 5 bases, with 6 bases lying between them. Per the germline V gene, CDR1 is SQVTM and CDR2 is ANQGSEA. CDR3 DNA: TGCAGCGCTTCCCACAATGAGCAGTTCTTC. This translates into CSASHNEQFF.

V and J are TRBV5-8 and TRBJ2-5, with D possibly TRBD1 on 5 matching bases. In germline, CDR1 is SGHTS, CDR2 YDEGEE. The ends were cut back, 2 bases at V and 4 bases at J, with 9 bases in the middle. The CDR3 runs 13 residues. CDR3: CASSLWQGETQYF. Written as DNA, the CDR3 is TGTGCCAGCAGCTTATGGCAGGGAGAGACCCAGTACTTC.

The gene calls are TRBV4-1 and TRBJ1-5; a weak D match, TRBD1 (6 bases). V lost 6 bases to trimming and J lost 4 bases, with 16 bases between them. The CDR3 consists of 15 residues. The germline gives CDR1 MGHRA, CDR2 YSYEKL. The CDR3 here is CASSPRTEVNQPQHF. The CDR3 nucleotides are TGCGCCAGCAGTCCTCGGACAGAAGTAAATCAGCCCCAGCATTTT.

The chain is built from TRBV28 and TRBJ1-5; 11 nucleotides align to TRBD1. The CDR3 spans 16 residues. CDR1 MDHEN and CDR2 SYDVKM come from the germline V gene. The J segment lost 2 bases and the V segment lost 5 bases, leaving 5 bases of the junction unmatched. CDR3 bases: TGTGCCAGCAGTCGGGGGACAGGGGGTGGCAATCAGCCCCAGCATTTT. Its protein is CASSRGTGGGNQPQHF.

The rearrangement joins TRBV5-1 to TRBJ1-1, with unresolved D. Trimming took off 4 bases at V and 2 bases at J, with 12 bases between the two ends. Germline V gene data show CDR1 as SGHRS and CDR2 as YFSETQ. This CDR3 is 14 amino acids long. CDR3 residues: CASSLAGSNTEAFF. CDR3 bases: TGCGCCAGCAGCCTTGCGGGGTCCAACACTGAAGCTTTCTTT.

This chain links TRBV6-5 with TRBJ2-7; D call uncertain. The CDR3 is 14 amino acids. V lost 5 bases and J lost 2, with 13 bases in between. The germline V gene encodes CDR1 MNHEY and CDR2 SVGAGI. The CDR3 bases are TGTGCCAGCAGTCCCCGAACCGACACCTACGAGCAGTACTTC. As protein: CASSPRTDTYEQYF.

The chain combines TRBV9 with TRBJ2-3; D is perhaps TRBD2 (6 bases). V shed 3 bases and J shed 1 base, with 9 bases lying between them. Germline V CDR1 and CDR2: SGDLS, YYNGEE. This CDR3 comprises 14 residues. CDR3 sequence: CASSGREGTDTQYF. The CDR3 DNA reads TGTGCCAGCAGCGGAAGGGAGGGCACAGATACGCAGTATTTT.

V usage is TRBV5-4 and J usage is TRBJ2-1; D not certain. CDR1 and CDR2 from the germline V gene are SGHNT and YYREEE (reference sequence). The CDR3 contains 12 residues. Trimming took off 0 bases at V and 6 bases at J, with 4 bases between the two ends. CDR3 in DNA: TGTGCCAGCAGCTTGGATAGCAATGAGCAGTTCTTC. Translation: CASSLDSNEQFF.

The genes are TRBV6-5 and TRBJ1-2, with a possible D match to TRBD1 (5 bases). Trimming removed 5 bases at V and 4 bases at J, with 14 bases between. Germline-derived CDR1 and CDR2 are MNHEY and SVGAGI. This CDR3 spans 14 amino acids. CDR3 in amino acids: CASSRAGMTYGYTF. The CDR3, as DNA: TGTGCCAGCAGTAGGGCAGGGATGACCTATGGCTACACCTTC.

V usage is TRBV28 and J usage is TRBJ1-1, with 7 bases that match TRBD1. Germline CDR1 is MDHEN and CDR2 is SYDVKM. The CDR3 loop spans 14 amino acids. With 4 bases clipped from V and 8 bases from J, the junction kept 10 bases outside the gene matches. CDR3 in amino acids: CASSSPGTAKEAFF. CDR3 in DNA: TGTGCCAGCAGTTCCCCCGGGACAGCCAAAGAAGCTTTCTTT.

The chain carries TRBV9 and TRBJ1-2, with a tentative D call TRBD1 (6 bases). This CDR3 contains 16 residues. Germline loops: CDR1 SGDLS, CDR2 YYNGEE. V was pared by 3 bases and J by 2 bases, with 17 bases between. The CDR3 bases are TGTGCCAGCAGCGCCACGCCCCGGACAGAGAACTATGGCTACACCTTC. It codes for CASSATPRTENYGYTF.

The chain joins TRBV6-1 to TRBJ2-7; D ambiguous. CDR3 size: 14 residues. Germline CDR1 is MNHNS and CDR2 is SASEGT. V was clipped by 4 bases and J by 3 bases, with 13 bases between them. CDR3 DNA sequence: TGTGCCAGCAGTGTTGTAAGTCCGGGCTACGAGCAGTACTTC. This sequence encodes CASSVVSPGYEQYF.